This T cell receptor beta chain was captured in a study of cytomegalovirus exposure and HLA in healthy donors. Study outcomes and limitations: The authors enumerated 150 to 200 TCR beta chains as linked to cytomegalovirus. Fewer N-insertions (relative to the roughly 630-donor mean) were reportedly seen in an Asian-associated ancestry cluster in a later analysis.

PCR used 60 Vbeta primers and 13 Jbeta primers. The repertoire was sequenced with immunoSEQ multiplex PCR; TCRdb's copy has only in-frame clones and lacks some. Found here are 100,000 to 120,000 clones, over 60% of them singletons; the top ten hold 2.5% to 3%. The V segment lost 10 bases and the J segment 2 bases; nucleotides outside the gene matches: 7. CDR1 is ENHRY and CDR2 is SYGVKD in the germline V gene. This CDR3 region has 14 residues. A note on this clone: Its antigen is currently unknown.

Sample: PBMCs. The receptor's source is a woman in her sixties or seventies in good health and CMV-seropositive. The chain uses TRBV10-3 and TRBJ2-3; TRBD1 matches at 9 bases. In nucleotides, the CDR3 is TGTGCCACCTCTGGGACAGGGACCACAGATACGCAGTATTTT. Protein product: CATSGTGTTDTQYF.